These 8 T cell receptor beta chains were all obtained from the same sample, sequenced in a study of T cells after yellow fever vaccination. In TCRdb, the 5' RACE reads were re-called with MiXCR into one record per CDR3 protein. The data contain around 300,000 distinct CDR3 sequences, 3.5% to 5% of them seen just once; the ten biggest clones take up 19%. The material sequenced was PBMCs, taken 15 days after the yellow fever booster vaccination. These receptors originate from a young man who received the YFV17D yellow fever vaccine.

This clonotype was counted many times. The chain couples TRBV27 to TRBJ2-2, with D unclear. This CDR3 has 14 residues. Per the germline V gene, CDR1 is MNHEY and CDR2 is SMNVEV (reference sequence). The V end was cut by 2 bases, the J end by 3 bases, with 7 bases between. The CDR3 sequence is CASSLGLYTGELFF. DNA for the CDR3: TGTGCCAGCAGTTTAGGGTTGTACACCGGGGAGCTGTTTTTT.

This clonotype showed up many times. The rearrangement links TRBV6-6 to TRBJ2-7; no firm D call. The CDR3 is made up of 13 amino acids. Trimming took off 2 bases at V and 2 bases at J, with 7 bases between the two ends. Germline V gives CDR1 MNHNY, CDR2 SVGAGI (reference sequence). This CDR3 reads CASSYGVTYEQYV. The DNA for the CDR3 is TGTGCCAGCAGTTACGGGGTGACCTACGAGCAGTACGTC.

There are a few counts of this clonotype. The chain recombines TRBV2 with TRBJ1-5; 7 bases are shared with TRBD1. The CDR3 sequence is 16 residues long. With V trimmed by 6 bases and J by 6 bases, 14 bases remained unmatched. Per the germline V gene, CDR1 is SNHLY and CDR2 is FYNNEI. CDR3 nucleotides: TGTGCCAGCAGCGCAATTCAGGGGGAGTTTAGTCAGCCCCAGCATTTT. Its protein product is CASSAIQGEFSQPQHF.

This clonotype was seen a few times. The CDR3 sequence is CASSEGQLSYEQYF. The CDR3 DNA reads TGTGCCAGCAGTGAGGGACAGCTTTCCTACGAGCAGTACTTC. This chain links TRBV12-3 or TRBV12-4 with TRBJ2-7; TRBD1 matches at 7 bases. The trim removed 5 bases at V and 1 base at J, leaving 5 bases unmatched. This CDR3 is 14 amino acids long.

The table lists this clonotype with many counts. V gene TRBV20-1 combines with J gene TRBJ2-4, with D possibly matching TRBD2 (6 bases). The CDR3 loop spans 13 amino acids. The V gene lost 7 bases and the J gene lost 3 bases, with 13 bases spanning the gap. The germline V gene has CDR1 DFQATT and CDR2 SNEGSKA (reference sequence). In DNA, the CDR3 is TGCAGTGGGGGGGTAGACAGCAAAAACATTCAGTACTTC. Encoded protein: CSGGVDSKNIQYF.

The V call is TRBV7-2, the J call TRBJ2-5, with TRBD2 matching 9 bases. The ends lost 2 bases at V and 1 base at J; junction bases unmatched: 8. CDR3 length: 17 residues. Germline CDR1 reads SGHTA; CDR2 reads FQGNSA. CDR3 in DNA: TGTGCCAGCAGCTTAATTGGCGGGGGGGGCCCCCAAGAGACCCAGTACTTC. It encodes CASSLIGGGGPQETQYF.

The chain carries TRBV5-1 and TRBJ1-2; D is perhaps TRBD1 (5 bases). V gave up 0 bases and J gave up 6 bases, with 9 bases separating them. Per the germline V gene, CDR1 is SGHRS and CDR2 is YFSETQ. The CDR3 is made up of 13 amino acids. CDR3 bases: TGCGCCAGCAGCTTGGTGGGCAGGGATGGCTACACCTTC. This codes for CASSLVGRDGYTF.

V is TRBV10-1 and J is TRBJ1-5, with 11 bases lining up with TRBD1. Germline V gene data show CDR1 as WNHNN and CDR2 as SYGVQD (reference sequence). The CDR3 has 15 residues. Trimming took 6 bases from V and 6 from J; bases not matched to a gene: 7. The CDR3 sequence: CASRSGQGASQPQHF. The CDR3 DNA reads TGCGCCAGCAGGAGCGGACAGGGGGCGAGTCAGCCCCAGCATTTT.